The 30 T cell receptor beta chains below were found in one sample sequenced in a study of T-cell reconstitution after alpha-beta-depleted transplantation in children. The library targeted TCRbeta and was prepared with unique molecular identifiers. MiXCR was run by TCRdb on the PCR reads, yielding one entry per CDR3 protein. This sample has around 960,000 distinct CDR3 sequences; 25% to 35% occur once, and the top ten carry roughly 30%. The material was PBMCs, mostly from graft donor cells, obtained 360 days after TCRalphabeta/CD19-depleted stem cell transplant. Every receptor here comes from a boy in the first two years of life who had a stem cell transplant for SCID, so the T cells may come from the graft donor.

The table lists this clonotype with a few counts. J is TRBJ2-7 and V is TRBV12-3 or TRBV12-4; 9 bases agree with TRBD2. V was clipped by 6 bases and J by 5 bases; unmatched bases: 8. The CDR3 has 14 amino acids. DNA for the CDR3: TGTGCCAGCAGACGCGGGGGGGCCCTCAACGAGCAGTACTTC. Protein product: CASRRGGALNEQYF.

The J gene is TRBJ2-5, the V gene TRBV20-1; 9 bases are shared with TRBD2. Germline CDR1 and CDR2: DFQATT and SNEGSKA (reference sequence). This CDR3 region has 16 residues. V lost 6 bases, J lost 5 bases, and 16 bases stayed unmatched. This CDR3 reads CSALPGTSRMRETQYF. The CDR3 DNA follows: TGCAGTGCCTTACCCGGGACTAGCCGAATGAGGGAGACCCAGTACTTC.

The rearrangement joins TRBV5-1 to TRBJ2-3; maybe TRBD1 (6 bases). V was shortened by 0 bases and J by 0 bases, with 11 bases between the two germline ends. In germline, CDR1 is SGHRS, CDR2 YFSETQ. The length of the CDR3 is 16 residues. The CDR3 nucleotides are TGCGCCAGCAGCTTGGACAGGGTCGCTAGCACAGATACGCAGTATTTT. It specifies CASSLDRVASTDTQYF. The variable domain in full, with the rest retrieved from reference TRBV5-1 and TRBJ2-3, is KAGVTQTPRYLIKTRGQQVTLSCSPISGHRSVSWYQQTPGQGLQFLFEYFSETQRNKGNFPGRFSGRQFSNSRSEMNVSTLELGDSALYLCASSLDRVASTDTQYFGPGTRLTVL.

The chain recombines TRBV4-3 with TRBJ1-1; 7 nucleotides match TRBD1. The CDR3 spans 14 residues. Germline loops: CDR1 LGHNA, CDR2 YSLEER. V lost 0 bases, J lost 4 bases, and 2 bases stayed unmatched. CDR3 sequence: CASSQESGGTEAFF. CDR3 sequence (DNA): TGCGCCAGCAGCCAAGAATCAGGGGGCACTGAAGCTTTCTTT.

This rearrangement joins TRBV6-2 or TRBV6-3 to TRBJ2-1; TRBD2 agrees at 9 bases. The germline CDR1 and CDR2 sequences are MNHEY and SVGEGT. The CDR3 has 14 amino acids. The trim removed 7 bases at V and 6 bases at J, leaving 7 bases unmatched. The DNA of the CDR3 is TGTGCCAGCATGAGCGGGGGGCTTATCAATGAGCAGTTCTTC. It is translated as CASMSGGLINEQFF.

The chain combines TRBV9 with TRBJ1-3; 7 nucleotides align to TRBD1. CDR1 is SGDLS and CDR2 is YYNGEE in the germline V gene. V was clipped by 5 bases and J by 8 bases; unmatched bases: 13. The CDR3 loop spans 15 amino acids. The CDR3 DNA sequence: TGTGCCAGCAGTTTAACAGGGGTTAAAGGAGACACCATATATTTT. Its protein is CASSLTGVKGDTIYF.

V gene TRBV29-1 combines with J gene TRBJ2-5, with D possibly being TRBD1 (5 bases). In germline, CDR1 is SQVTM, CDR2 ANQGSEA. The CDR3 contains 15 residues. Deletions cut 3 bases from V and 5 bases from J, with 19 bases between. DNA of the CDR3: TGCAGCGTTGATCCCAGGGCACAACCAAAGGAGACCCAGTACTTC. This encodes CSVDPRAQPKETQYF.

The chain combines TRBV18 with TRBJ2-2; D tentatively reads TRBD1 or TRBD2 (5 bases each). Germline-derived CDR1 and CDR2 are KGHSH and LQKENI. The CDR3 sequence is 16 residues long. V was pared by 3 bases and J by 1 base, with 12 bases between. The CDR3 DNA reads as TGTGCCAGCTCACCGGGGGTCCGACTGAACACCGGGGAGCTGTTTTTT. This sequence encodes CASSPGVRLNTGELFF.

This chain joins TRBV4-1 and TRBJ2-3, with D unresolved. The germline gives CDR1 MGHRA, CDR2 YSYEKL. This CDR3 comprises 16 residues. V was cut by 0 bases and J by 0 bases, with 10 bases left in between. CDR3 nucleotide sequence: TGCGCCAGCAGCCAAGACCGTGGGATTAGCACAGATACGCAGTATTTT. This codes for CASSQDRGISTDTQYF.

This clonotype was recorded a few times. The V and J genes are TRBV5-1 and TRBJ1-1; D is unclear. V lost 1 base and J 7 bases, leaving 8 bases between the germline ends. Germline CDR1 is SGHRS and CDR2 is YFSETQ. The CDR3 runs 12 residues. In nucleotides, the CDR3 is TGCGCCAGCAGCTTGAGCGGCCGTGAAGCTTTCTTT. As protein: CASSLSGREAFF.

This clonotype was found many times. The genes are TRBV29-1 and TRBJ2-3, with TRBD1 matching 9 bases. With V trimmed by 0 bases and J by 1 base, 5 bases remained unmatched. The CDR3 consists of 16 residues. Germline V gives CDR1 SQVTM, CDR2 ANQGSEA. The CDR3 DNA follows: TGCAGCGTTGAAGACGTCTGGACAGGGGGCACAGATACGCAGTATTTT. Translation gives CSVEDVWTGGTDTQYF.

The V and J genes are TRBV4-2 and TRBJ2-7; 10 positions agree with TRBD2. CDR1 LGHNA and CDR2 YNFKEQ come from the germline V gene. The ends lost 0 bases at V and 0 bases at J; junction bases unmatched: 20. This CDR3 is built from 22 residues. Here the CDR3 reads CASSQDVPALVAGGRSSYEQYF. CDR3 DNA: TGTGCCAGCAGCCAAGATGTTCCTGCTCTGGTAGCGGGGGGCCGGAGCTCCTACGAGCAGTACTTC.

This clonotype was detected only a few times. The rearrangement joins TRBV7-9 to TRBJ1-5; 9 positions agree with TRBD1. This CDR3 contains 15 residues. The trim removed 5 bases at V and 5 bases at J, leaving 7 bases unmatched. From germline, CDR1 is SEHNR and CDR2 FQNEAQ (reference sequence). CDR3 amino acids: CASSLDRGLDQPQHF. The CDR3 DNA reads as TGTGCCAGCAGCCTGGACAGGGGCCTCGATCAGCCCCAGCATTTT.

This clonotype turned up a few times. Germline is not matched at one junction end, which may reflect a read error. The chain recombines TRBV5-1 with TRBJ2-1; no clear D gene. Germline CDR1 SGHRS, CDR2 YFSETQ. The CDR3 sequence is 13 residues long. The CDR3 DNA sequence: TGCGCCAGCAGCTTCAAGGCCGTTAATGAACAGTTCTTC. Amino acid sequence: CASSFKAVNEQFF.

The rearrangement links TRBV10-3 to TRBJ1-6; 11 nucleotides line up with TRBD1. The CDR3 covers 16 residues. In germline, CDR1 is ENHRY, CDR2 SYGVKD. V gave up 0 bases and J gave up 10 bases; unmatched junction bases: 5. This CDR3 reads CAISESRTGGRSPLHF. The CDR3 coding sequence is TGTGCCATCAGTGAGTCGCGGACAGGGGGCCGGTCACCCCTCCACTTT.

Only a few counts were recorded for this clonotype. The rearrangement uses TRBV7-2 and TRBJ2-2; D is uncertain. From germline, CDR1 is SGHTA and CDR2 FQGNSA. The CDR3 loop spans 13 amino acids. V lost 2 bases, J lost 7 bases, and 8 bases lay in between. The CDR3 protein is CASSLPPSGELFF. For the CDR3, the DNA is TGTGCCAGCAGCTTACCCCCGAGCGGGGAGCTGTTTTTT. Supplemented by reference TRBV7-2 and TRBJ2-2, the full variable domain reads GAGVSQSPSNKVTEKGKDVELRCDPISGHTALYWYRQSLGQGLEFLIYFQGNSAPDKSGLPSDRFSAERTGGSVSTLTIQRTQQEDSAVYLCASSLPPSGELFFGEGSRLTVL.

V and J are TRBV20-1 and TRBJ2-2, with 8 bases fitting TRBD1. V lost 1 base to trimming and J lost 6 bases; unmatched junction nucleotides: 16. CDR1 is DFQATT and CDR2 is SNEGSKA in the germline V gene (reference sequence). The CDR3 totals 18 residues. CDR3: CSARGVDRESRSAGELFF. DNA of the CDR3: TGCAGTGCTAGAGGTGTGGACAGGGAGTCCCGTTCGGCCGGGGAGCTGTTTTTT.

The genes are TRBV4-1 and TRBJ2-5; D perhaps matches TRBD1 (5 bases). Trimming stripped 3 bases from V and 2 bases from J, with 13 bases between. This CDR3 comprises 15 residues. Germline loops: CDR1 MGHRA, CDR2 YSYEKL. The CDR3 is CASSQSQAIQETQYF. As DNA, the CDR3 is TGCGCCAGCAGCCAGTCACAGGCAATACAAGAGACCCAGTACTTC.

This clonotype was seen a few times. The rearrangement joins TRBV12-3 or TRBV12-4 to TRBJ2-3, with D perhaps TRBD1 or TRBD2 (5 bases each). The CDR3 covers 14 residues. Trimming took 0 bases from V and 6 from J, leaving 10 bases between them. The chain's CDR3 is CASSLALGVDTQYF. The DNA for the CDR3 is TGTGCCAGCAGTTTAGCGTTGGGGGTGGATACGCAGTATTTT.

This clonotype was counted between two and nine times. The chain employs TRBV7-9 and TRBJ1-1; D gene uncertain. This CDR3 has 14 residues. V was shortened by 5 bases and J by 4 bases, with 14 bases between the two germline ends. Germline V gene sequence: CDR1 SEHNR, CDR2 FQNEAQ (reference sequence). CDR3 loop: CASSLPRVGTEAFF. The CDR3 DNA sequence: TGTGCCAGCAGCCTCCCGAGGGTCGGCACTGAAGCTTTCTTT.

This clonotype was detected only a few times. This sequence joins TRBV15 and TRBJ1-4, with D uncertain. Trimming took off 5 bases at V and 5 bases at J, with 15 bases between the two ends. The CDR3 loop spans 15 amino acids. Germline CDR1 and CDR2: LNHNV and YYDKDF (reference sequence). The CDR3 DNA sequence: TGTGCCACCAGCGCCCGTTGGGGATCAAATGAAAAACTGTTTTTT. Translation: CATSARWGSNEKLFF.

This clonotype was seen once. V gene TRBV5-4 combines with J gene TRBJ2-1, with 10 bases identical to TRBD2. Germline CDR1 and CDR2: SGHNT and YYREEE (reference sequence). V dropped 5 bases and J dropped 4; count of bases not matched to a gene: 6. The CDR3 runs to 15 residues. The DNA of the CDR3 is TGTGCCAGCAGTGGATCACTAGCGGGGTACAATGAGCAGTTCTTC. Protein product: CASSGSLAGYNEQFF.

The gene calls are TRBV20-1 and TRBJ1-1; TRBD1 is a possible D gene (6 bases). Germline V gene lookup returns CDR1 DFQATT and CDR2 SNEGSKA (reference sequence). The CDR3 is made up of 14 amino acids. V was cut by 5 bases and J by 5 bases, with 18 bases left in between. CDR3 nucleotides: TGCAGTGCTGGGGACATCGTTCGTGGGACTGAAGCTTTCTTT. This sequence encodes CSAGDIVRGTEAFF.

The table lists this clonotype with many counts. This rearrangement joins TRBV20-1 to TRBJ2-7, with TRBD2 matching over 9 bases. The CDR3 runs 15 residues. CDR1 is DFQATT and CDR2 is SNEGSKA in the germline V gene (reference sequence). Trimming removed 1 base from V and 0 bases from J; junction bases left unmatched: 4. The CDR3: CSARAAAGGSYEQYF. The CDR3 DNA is TGCAGTGCTAGAGCGGCAGCGGGGGGCTCCTACGAGCAGTACTTC.

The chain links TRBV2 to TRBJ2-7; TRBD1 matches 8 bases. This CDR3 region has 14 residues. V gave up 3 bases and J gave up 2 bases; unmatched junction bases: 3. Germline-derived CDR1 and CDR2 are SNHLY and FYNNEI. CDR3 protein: CASSDQGATYEQYF. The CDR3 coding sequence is TGTGCCAGCAGTGATCAGGGGGCTACCTACGAGCAGTACTTC.

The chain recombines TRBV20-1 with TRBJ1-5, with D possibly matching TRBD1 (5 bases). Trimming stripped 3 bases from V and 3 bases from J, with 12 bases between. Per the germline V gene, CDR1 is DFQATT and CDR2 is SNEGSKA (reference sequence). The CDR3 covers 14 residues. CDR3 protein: CSASSQGNNQPQHF. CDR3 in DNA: TGCAGTGCTAGCAGCCAGGGAAACAATCAGCCCCAGCATTTT.

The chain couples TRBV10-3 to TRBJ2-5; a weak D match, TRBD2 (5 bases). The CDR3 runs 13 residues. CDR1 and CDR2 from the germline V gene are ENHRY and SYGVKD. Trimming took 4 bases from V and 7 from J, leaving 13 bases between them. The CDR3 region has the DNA TGTGCCATCAGTGCAGTCACTGAGGGGACCCAGTACTTC. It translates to CAISAVTEGTQYF.

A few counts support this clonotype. CDR3 DNA sequence: TGTGCCAGCAGCCAATCGGACGTTAAAGCTTTCTTT. Amino acids: CASSQSDVKAFF. The gene calls are TRBV5-5 and TRBJ1-1; D remains ambiguous. Germline CDR1 is SGHKS and CDR2 is YYEKEE (reference sequence). The CDR3 length is 12 residues. V was pared by 4 bases and J by 9 bases, with 13 bases between.

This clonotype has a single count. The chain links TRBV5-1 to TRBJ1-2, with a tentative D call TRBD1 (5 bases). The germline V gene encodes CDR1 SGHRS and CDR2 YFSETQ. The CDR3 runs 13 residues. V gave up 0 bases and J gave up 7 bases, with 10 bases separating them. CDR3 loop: CASSLGGASGYTF. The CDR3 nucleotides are TGCGCCAGCAGCTTGGGAGGGGCGAGTGGCTACACCTTC.

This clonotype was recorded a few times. The CDR3 sequence: CASSYSRSGAGQQFF. In nucleotides, the CDR3 is TGTGCCAGCAGTTACTCGCGTAGCGGGGCAGGTCAGCAGTTCTTC. The chain recombines TRBV6-5 with TRBJ2-1; 8 positions match TRBD2. Germline V gene sequence: CDR1 MNHEY, CDR2 SVGAGI. With V trimmed by 0 bases and J by 11 bases, 9 bases remained unmatched. The CDR3 runs to 15 residues.